This T cell receptor beta chain was identified in a study of shared clonotypes between healthy human individuals. This clone has only one observation. Measured with immunoSEQ multiplex PCR; TCRdb has only the in-frame clones, and not every one. The sample consists of 450,000 to 500,000 clones, about 84% of them appearing once. V shed 1 base and J shed 4 bases, with 5 bases lying between them. CDR3 length equals 12 residues. Germline V gives CDR1 GTSNPN, CDR2 SVGIG (reference sequence). The sample consisted of PBMCs. The genes are TRBV30 and TRBJ1-5; no clear D. This TCR derives from a woman aged 40-49 years in good health. Some clones in this sample may be carry-over from other donors' samples. CDR3 DNA: TGTGCCTGGAGTGGTAAAAATCAGCCCCAGCATTTT. Translation: CAWSGKNQPQHF.